This T cell receptor (beta chain) appears in the sequencing data of a study of T cell repertoires in cytomegalovirus infection. The overall study: CMV epitopes used comprised recently identified HLA-C-restricted ones and well-studied HLA-B-restricted ones. From public TCR beta signatures came an indication of both CMV infection and matching HLA type.

With regard to this clonotype: Its antigen is as yet unknown.

MiXCR, run by TCRdb on the reads, gives a single entry per CDR3 protein. The repertoire holds 650,000 to 900,000 distinct CDR3 sequences, approximately 30% seen once, with under 15% in the top ten. Germline V gene sequence: CDR1 LNHDA, CDR2 SQIVND (reference sequence). V gave up 7 bases and J gave up 5 bases, with 14 bases separating them. The CDR3 length is 14 residues. The study's findings and limits: The ex vivo response showed dominance by HLA-C-restricted CMV-specific TCR beta clonotypes.

The specimen was cultured CD8+ T cells from PBMCs, collected from culture after CMV antigen stimulation. V is TRBV19 and J is TRBJ2-2; perhaps TRBD1 as D (5 bases). The sequence derives from a human donor in good health (CMV status not recorded). Some clones in this sample may be carry-over from other donors' samples. The CDR3 DNA is TGTGCCAGTACAGGGCCTATGGGAACCGGGGAGCTGTTTTTT. It encodes CASTGPMGTGELFF.